This T cell receptor (beta chain) was documented in a study of human T cells and chemical hapten exposure. Whole-study context: Reading of the patch tests, which applied 0.01% DPC to the upper back, occurred at 6 days.

V was cut by 6 bases and J by 7 bases, with 13 bases left in between. Germline CDR1 LNHNV, CDR2 YYDKDF (reference sequence). This CDR3 comprises 12 residues. TCRdb re-called the RACE reads through MiXCR, storing one row per CDR3 protein. The sample contains 75,000 to 100,000 distinct CDR3 sequences, over 9.5% of which appear only once. Time point meaning: patch test 1, 2 weeks after DPC sensitization. Treatment described: therapeutic diphenylcyclopropenone sensitization with weekly scalp DPC. This clonotype was obtained from a man aged 40-49 years with alopecia areata. Some clones in this sample may be carry-over from other donors' samples. V gene TRBV15 combines with J gene TRBJ2-7, with D perhaps being TRBD1 or TRBD2 (5 bases each). The starting material was whole blood, obtained in connection with sensitization to the hapten diphenylcyclopropenone (DPC). The CDR3 DNA reads as TGTGCCACCAGAACCTGGGACGGGGAGCAGTACTTC. It yields the protein CATRTWDGEQYF.